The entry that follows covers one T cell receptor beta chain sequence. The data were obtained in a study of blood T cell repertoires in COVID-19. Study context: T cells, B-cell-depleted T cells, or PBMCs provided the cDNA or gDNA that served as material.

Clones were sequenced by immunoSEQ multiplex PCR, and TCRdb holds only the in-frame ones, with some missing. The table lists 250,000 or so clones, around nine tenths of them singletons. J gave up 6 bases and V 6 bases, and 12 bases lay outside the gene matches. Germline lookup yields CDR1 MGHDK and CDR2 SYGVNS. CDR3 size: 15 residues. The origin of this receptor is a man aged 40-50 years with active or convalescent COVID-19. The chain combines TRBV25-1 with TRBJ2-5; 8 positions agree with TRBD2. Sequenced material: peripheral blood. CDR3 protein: CASSGGASRWKTQYF. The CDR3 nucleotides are TGTGCCAGCAGCGGGGGGGCTTCCAGGTGGAAGACCCAGTACTTC.